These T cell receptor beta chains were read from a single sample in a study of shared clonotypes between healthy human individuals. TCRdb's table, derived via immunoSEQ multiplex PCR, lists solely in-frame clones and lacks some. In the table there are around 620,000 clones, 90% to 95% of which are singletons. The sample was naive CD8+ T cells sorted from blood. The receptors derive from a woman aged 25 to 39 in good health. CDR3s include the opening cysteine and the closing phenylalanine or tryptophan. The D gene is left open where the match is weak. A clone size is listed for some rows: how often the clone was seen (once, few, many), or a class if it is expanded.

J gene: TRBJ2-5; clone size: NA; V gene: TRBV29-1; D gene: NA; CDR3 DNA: TGCAGCGTTGAACAGACAAGAGATCCGATTGAGACCCAGTACTTC; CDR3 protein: CSVEQTRDPIETQYF
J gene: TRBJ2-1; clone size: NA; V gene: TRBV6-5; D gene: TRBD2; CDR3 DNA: TGTGCCAGCAGTTACTCGGCGGGAGCAAGAAATGAGCAGTTCTTC; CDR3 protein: CASSYSAGARNEQFF
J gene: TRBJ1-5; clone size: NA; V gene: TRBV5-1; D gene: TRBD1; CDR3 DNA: TGCGCCAGCAGCTTCGGGACAGGGAACAATCAGCCCCAGCATTTT; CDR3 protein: CASSFGTGNNQPQHF
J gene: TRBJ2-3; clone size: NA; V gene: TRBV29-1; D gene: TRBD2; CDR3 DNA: TGCAGCGTATTACTAGCGGGAACTAGCACAGATACGCAGTATTTT; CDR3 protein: CSVLLAGTSTDTQYF
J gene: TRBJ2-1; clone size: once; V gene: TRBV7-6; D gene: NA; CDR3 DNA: TGTGCCAGCAGCATACCAGGGGAGGGTTCTGTCAATGAGCAGTTCTTC; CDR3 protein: CASSIPGEGSVNEQFF
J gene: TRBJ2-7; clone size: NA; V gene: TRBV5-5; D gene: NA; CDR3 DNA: TGTGCCAGCAGCCTTGGCGTAGGCCTCGGCTACGAGCAGTACTTC; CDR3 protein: CASSLGVGLGYEQYF
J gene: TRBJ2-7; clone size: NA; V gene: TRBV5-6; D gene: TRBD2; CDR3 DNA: TGTGCCAGCAGCACGATAAGCGGGAGTTTCACCTACGAGCAGTACTTC; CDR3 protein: CASSTISGSFTYEQYF
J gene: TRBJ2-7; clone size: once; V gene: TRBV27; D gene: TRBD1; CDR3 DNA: TGTGCCAGCAGGTCGACAGGGAACGAGCAGTACTTC; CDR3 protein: CASRSTGNEQYF
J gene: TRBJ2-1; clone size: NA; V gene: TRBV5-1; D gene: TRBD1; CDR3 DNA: TGCGCCAGCAGCCGGACAGGCGCCAATGAGCAGTTCTTC; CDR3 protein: CASSRTGANEQFF
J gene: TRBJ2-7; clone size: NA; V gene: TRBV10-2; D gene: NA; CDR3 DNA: TGCGCCAGCCTTGGGCGGGACCCCTACGAGCAGTACTTC; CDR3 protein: CASLGRDPYEQYF
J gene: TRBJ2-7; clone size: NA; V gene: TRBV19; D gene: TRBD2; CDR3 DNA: TGTGCCAGTAGTTGGGGCGGGGGACCCTACGAGCAGTACTTC; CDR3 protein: CASSWGGGPYEQYF
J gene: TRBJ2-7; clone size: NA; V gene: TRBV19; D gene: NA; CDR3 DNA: TGTGCCAGTAGTATTCGCCCGGAGGAGCAGTACTTC; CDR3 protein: CASSIRPEEQYF
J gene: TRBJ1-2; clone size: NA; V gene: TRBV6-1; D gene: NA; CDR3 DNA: TGTGCCAGCAGGGGGATTCACGGCTACACCTTC; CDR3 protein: CASRGIHGYTF
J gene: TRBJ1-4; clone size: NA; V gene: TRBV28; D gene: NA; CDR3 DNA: TGTGCCAGCAGTTTATGGAGATCTGGGTTCAAAGAAAAACTGTTTTTT; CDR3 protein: CASSLWRSGFKEKLFF
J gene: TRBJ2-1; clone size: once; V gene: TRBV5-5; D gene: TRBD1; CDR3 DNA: TGTGCCAGCAGCAACCGGGACAGGGGGCTTAATGAGCAGTTCTTC; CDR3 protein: CASSNRDRGLNEQFF
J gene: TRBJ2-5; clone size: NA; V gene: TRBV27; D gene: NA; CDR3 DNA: TGTGCCAGCAGTTTATCCTGGGCGGAGACAGTAGCGCAAGAGACCCAGTACTTC; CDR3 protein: CASSLSWAETVAQETQYF
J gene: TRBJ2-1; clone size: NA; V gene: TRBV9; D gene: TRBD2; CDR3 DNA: TGTGCCAGCAGCGGTGGTGGACTAGCGGGATCACCTTCCTACAATGAGCAGTTCTTC; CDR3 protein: CASSGGGLAGSPSYNEQFF
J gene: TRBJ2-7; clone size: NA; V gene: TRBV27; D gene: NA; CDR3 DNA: TGTGCCAGCAGCATGGGAACCAGGGGTACAATCGACGAGCAGTACTTC; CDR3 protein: CASSMGTRGTIDEQYF
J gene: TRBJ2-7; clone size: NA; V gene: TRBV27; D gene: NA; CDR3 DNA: TGTGCCAGCAGTTACCAGACCCCCCTAGGGACGGGACCTCCCTACGAGCAGTACTTC; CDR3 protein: CASSYQTPLGTGPPYEQYF
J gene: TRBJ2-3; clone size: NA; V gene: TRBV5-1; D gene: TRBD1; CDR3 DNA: TGCGCCAGCAGTGCAGACAGGGTAGGGTTTTATACAGATACGCAGTATTTT; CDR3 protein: CASSADRVGFYTDTQYF
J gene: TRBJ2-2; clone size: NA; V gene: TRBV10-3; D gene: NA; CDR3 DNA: TGTGCCATAAAATGGCCGAACACCGGGGAGCTGTTTTTT; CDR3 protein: CAIKWPNTGELFF
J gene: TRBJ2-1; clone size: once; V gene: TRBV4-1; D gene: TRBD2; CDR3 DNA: TGCGCCAGCAGCCAAGATTTCCGGGGAGGGAATGAGCAGTTCTTC; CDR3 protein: CASSQDFRGGNEQFF
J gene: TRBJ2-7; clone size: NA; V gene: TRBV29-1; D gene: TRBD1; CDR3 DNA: TGCAGCGTGCGGACAGGGACGCCCTACGAGCAGTACTTC; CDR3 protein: CSVRTGTPYEQYF
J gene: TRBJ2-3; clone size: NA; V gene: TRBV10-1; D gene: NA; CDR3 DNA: TGCGCCAGCAGTGATGGCGGGGTCAGCACAGATACGCAGTATTTT; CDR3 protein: CASSDGGVSTDTQYF
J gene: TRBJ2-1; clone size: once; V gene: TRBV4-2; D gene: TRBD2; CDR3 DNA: TGTGCCAGCAGCCAAGAAGAAGGCCTAGGCGGGAGGGGGTACAATGAGCAGTTCTTC; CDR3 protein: CASSQEEGLGGRGYNEQFF
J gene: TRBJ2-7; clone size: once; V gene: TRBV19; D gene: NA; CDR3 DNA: TGTGCCAGTAGTATTGCCTCCGCCGCCGGCGAGCAGTACTTC; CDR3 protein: CASSIASAAGEQYF
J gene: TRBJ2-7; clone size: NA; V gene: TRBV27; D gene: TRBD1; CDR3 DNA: TGTGCCAGCAGTATTTCCTCGACAGGGGGGGCCTACGAGCAGTACTTC; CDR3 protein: CASSISSTGGAYEQYF
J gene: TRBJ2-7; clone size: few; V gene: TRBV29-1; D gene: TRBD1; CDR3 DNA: TGCAGCGTTGGGGACAGCTCCTACGAGCAGTACTTC; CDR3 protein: CSVGDSSYEQYF
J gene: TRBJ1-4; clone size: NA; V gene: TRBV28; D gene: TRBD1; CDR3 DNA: TGTGCCAGCCGTTTCGGGACAGGCTTTAATGAAAAACTGTTTTTT; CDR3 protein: CASRFGTGFNEKLFF
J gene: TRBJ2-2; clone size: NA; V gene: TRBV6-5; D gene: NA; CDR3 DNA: TGTGCCAGCAGTTACAGGGGTTCCCCCGGGGAGCTGTTTTTT; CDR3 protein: CASSYRGSPGELFF
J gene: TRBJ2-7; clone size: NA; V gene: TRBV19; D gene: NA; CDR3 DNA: TGTGCCAGTAGTTTAGGAGGGGCAGGCCTTTACGAGCAGTACTTC; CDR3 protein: CASSLGGAGLYEQYF
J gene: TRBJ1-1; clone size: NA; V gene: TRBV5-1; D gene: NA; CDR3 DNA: TGCGCCAGCAAAAACAGTCGGAACACTGAAGCTTTCTTT; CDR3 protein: CASKNSRNTEAFF
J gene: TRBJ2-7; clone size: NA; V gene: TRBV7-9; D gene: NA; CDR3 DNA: TGTGCCAGCAGCCCCATGGAGGGCTACGAGCAGTACTTC; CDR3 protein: CASSPMEGYEQYF
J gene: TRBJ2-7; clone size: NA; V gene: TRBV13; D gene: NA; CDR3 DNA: TGTGCCAGCAGCTTAGTAGGTGACTCGAGCTCCTACGAGCAGTACTTC; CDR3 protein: CASSLVGDSSSYEQYF
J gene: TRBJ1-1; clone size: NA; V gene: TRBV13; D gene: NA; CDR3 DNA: TGTGCCAGCAGCTTGGGAGGGATTGGTGATGAAGCTTTCTTT; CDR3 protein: CASSLGGIGDEAFF
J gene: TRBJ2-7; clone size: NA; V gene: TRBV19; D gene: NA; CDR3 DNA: TGTGCCAGTAGTATAGGGACGGGGACCTACGAGCAGTACTTC; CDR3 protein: CASSIGTGTYEQYF